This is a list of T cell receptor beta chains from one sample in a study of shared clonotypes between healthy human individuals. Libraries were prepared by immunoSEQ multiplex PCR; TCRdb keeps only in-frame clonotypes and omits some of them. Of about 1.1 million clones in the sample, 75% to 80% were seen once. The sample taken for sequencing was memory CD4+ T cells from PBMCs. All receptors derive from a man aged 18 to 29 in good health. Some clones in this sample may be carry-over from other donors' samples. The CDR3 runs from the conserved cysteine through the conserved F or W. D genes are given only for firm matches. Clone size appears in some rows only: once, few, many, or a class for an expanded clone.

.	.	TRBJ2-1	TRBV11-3	TGTGCCAGCAGCTTTGGTGGGAGTTATGAGCAGTTCTTC	CASSFGGSYEQFF
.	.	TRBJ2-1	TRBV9	TGTGCCAGCAGCGTAGCGACGGGAGACGAGCAGTTCTTC	CASSVATGDEQFF
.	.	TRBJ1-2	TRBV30	TGTGCCTGGAGTCTAATTAATCCAGCTAACTATGGCTACACCTTC	CAWSLINPANYGYTF
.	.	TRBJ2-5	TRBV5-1	TGCGCCAGCAGCTTGGGGGTCGGCGCCCAAGAGACCCAGTACTTC	CASSLGVGAQETQYF
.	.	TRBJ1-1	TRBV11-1	TGTGCCAGCAGCTTATCGTCCCGGTCAAACACTGAAGCTTTCTTT	CASSLSSRSNTEAFF
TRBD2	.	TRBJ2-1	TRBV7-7	TGTGCCAGCAGCCCCTGGACTAGCGGGAGCTCCTACAATGAGCAGTTCTTC	CASSPWTSGSSYNEQFF
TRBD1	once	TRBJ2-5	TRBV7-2	TGTGCCAGCAGCACTTCCGGGACAGGGGGCCAAGAGACCCAGTACTTC	CASSTSGTGGQETQYF
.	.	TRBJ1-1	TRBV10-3	TGTGCCATCAGTGAGTTTGGACGGAACACTGAAGCTTTCTTT	CAISEFGRNTEAFF
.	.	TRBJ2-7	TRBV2	TGTGCCAGCAAGGAATCTGGGTCGACTATGCAGTACTTC	CASKESGSTMQYF
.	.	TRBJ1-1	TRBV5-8	TGTGCCAGCAGCTTGCCCCCGCCGGGGGCGGTGAACACTGAAGCTTTCTTT	CASSLPPPGAVNTEAFF
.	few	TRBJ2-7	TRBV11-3	TGTGCCAGCAGCTTAACAGGGAAATCCTACGAGCAGTACTTC	CASSLTGKSYEQYF
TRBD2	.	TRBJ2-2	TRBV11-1	TGTGCCAGCAGCTTAGGGCTAGCGGGAGCCGGGGAGCTGTTTTTT	CASSLGLAGAGELFF
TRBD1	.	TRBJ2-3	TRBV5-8	TGTGCCAGCAGCTTCCGGACAGGGTCCACAGATACGCAGTATTTT	CASSFRTGSTDTQYF
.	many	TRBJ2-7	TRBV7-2	TGTGCCAGCAGCTTAAGACTAGGGGCCTACGAGCAGTACTTC	CASSLRLGAYEQYF
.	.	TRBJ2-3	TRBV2	TGTGCCAGCAGTGACCGACTAACGACTTCAGATACGCAGTATTTT	CASSDRLTTSDTQYF
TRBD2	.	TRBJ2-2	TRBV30	TGTGCCTGGCGGACTAGCGGAAACACCGGGGAGCTGTTTTTT	CAWRTSGNTGELFF
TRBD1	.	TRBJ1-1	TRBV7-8	TGTGCCAGCAGCCCCTTTTGGCAGGGGGTCCAGGGAACTGAAGCTTTCTTT	CASSPFWQGVQGTEAFF
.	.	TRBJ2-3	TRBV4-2	TGTGCCAGCAGCCCTTTGGGGGACACAGATACGCAGTATTTT	CASSPLGDTDTQYF
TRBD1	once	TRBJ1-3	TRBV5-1	TGCGCCAGCAGCTTTGGGACAGCGATAGGAAACACCATATATTTT	CASSFGTAIGNTIYF
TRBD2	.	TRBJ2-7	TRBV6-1	TGTGCCAGCCCCTCAGCGGGAGCTGCCTACGAGCAGTACTTC	CASPSAGAAYEQYF
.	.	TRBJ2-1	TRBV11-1	TGTGCCAGCAGCTTATTCGGGGGCCAAGGGCAGTTCTTC	CASSLFGGQGQFF
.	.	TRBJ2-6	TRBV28	TGTGCCAGCAGGAAATCGGGGGCCAACGTCCTGACTTTC	CASRKSGANVLTF
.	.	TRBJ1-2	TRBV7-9	TGTGCCAGCAGCTTAAAAGGTTTTAACTATGGCTACACCTTC	CASSLKGFNYGYTF
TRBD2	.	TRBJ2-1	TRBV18	TGTGCCAGCTCACCCGGACTAGACGGTGAGCAGTTCTTC	CASSPGLDGEQFF
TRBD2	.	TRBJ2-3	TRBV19	TGTGCCAGTAGTCCAGGGCGGGGGGGATATACGCAGTATTTT	CASSPGRGGYTQYF
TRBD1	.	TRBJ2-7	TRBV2	TGTGCCAGCAGACCCGGGACAGCCTACGAGCAGTACTTC	CASRPGTAYEQYF
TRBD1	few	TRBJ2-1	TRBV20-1	TGCAGTGCTATGGACAGGGATGAGCAGTTCTTC	CSAMDRDEQFF
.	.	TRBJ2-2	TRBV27	TGTGCCACTCAAAAGGGCGGCAGCGGGGAGCTGTTTTTT	CATQKGGSGELFF
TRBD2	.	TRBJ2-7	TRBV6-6	TGTGCCAGCAGTTCTCTACCGGGACTAGCCCACGAGCAGTACTTC	CASSSLPGLAHEQYF
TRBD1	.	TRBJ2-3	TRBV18	TGTGCCAGCTCATCTAATCCAGGGGGCCGGGATACGCAGTATTTT	CASSSNPGGRDTQYF
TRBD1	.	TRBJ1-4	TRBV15	TGTGCCACCCGGGGACAGGGGGCAAAACGAGATGAAAAACTGTTTTTT	CATRGQGAKRDEKLFF
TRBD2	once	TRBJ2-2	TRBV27	TGTGCCAGCAGTTTACTAGCGGGGAACACCGGGGAGCTGTTTTTT	CASSLLAGNTGELFF
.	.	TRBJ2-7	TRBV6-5	TGTGCCAGCAGTTATGGAGGCTCGGACGAGCAGTACTTC	CASSYGGSDEQYF
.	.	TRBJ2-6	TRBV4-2	TGTGCCAGCAGCCAAGGAGACCTCTCTGGGGCCAACGTCCTGACTTTC	CASSQGDLSGANVLTF
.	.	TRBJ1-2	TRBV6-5	TGTGCCAGCAGCCGACGGGGTCAGACCTATGGCTACACCTTC	CASSRRGQTYGYTF
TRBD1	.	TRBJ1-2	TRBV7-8	TGTGCCAGCAGCCAGGACAGGGCTGGCTACACCTTC	CASSQDRAGYTF
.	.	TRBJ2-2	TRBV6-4	TGTGCCAGCAGTTTGGAAGGGGCCGGGGAGCTGTTTTTT	CASSLEGAGELFF
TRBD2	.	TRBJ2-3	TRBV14	TGTGCCAGCAGCCACGACACGGAACGTACGGGACCTAGCGGTACGCAGTATTTT	CASSHDTERTGPSGTQYF
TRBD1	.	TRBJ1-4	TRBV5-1	TGCGCCAGCAGCTTGGATGGGACAGGAGTTGAAAAACTGTTTTTT	CASSLDGTGVEKLFF
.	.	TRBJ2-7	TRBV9	TGTGCCAGCAGCAAGACGGGCTCCTACGAGCAGTACTTC	CASSKTGSYEQYF
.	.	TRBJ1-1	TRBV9	TGTGCCAGCAGCGTAGTTCCAGGGTACACTGAAGCTTTCTTT	CASSVVPGYTEAFF
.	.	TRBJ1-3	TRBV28	TGTGCCAGCAGTTTTGTTGGGTCTGGAAACACCATATATTTT	CASSFVGSGNTIYF
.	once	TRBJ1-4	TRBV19	TGTGCCAGTAGTATAACTGGAAGCGGAGAAAAACTGTTTTTT	CASSITGSGEKLFF
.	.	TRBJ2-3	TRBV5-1	TGCGCCAGCAGCTTGGCCCTGTTGTTTGTTGATACGCAGTATTTT	CASSLALLFVDTQYF
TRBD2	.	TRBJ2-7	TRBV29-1	TGCAGCGTTGTCCCTAGCGGGAGTTTCCACGAGCAGTACTTC	CSVVPSGSFHEQYF
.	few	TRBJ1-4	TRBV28	TGTGCCAGCAGTTTAGGGGGGAGAAGTGAAAAACTGTTTTTT	CASSLGGRSEKLFF
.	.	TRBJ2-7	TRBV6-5	TGTGCCAGCAGGTACCACGAAAAGAGTTCCGAGCAGTACTTC	CASRYHEKSSEQYF
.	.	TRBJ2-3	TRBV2	TGTGCCAGCAGTAGACAGAGCCGCACAGATACGCAGTATTTT	CASSRQSRTDTQYF